By frequency in the sample, the clone carrying this TCR beta chain is medium-sized. The assay was immunoSEQ multiplex PCR, and TCRdb's table has in-frame clones only and misses some. The sample records approximately 20,000 clones, less than 45% being singletons. This entry belongs to a study of graft-versus-host responses after intestinal transplantation. Stimulators, some 200,000 irradiated and violet-dye-labeled cells, were plated with some 200,000 CFSE-labeled responder cells. This sequence originates from a human patient who received an intestinal transplant. Sequencing used alloreactive CD8+ T cells from a mixed lymphocyte reaction culture, obtained before intestinal transplant. Subset described: CFSE-low proliferating T cells sorted from approximately 6-day pre-transplant mixed lymphocyte reaction (GvH or HvG direction).

In DNA form, the CDR3 reads TGCGCCAGCAGCTTGGAAGGGGGAGCGTTTACGCAGTATTTT. It is translated as CASSLEGGAFTQYF. The chain is built from TRBV5-1 and TRBJ2-3, with D perhaps matching TRBD1 (6 bases). Trimming stripped 0 bases from V and 8 bases from J, with 13 bases between. Germline CDR1 is SGHRS and CDR2 is YFSETQ. The CDR3 contains 14 residues.